These 16 T cell receptor beta chains came from one sample sequenced in a study of regulatory T cells in long-lasting Graves disease. Time point: persistent/refractory GD, antithyroid drugs over 5 years with positive TRAb. After RNA was extracted from PBMCs, the TCR library was made from it. In building TCR beta libraries, iRepertoire HTBI primers were used together with Arm-PCR of CDR3 regions. TCRdb reprocessed the multiplex PCR reads via MiXCR and lists one record per CDR3 protein. The data contain more than 650,000 distinct CDR3 sequences, 25% to 30% of them singletons. Specimen: peripheral blood mononuclear cells (PBMCs), collected when the disease was refractory, from a patient treated with antithyroid drugs. The receptors stem from a female donor with Graves disease.

The chain combines TRBV5-1 with TRBJ2-7, with 11 nucleotides matching TRBD1. Germline loops: CDR1 SGHRS, CDR2 YFSETQ. This CDR3 is 12 amino acids long. V dropped 4 bases and J dropped 12; count of bases not matched to a gene: 6. The CDR3 loop is CASSTGTGGLYF. DNA for the CDR3: TGCGCCAGCAGCACGGGGACAGGGGGATTGTACTTC.

This clonotype has at least ten counts. The gene calls are TRBV12-3 or TRBV12-4 and TRBJ2-7; the D gene is possibly TRBD2 (6 bases). V dropped 6 bases and J dropped 2 bases, with 14 bases sitting between them. This CDR3 is built from 14 residues. The CDR3 DNA sequence: TGTGCCAGCAGACTTAGCGGAGGTACCTACGAGCAGTACTTC. It is translated as CASRLSGGTYEQYF.

This clonotype was observed a handful of times. The chain has TRBV20-1 and TRBJ2-1; D uncertain. Germline assignment: CDR1 DFQATT and CDR2 SNEGSKA (reference sequence). CDR3 length: 15 amino acids. Trimming left V 0 bases short and J 3 bases short, with 12 bases between. The CDR3 loop reads CSARDRRFHYNEQFF. CDR3 nucleotide sequence: TGCAGTGCTAGAGATCGGAGATTCCACTACAATGAGCAGTTCTTC.

This clonotype was seen at least ten times. The DNA for the CDR3 is TGTGCCAGCAGTTATCTTGGCGAGCAGTACTTC. Translation gives CASSYLGEQYF. This chain joins TRBV6-9 and TRBJ2-7, with D unclear. This CDR3 is built from 11 residues. V was pared by 2 bases and J by 6 bases, with 5 bases between. Germline V gene lookup returns CDR1 MNHGY and CDR2 SVAAGI.

This clonotype has just a few counts. The V gene is TRBV5-1, the J gene TRBJ1-1; D is unresolved. V dropped 0 bases and J dropped 4 bases, with 7 bases sitting between them. The germline V gene encodes CDR1 SGHRS and CDR2 YFSETQ. The CDR3 is 13 amino acids. In DNA, the CDR3 is TGCGCCAGCAGCTTGGACAGATTCACTGAAGCTTTCTTT. Translation: CASSLDRFTEAFF.

This clonotype was found many times. The J gene is TRBJ2-6, the V gene TRBV12-3 or TRBV12-4, with D uncertain. The CDR3 consists of 13 residues. The germline V and J ends were trimmed by 5 bases and 4 bases, with 6 bases remaining between them. CDR3 amino acids: CASSAPGANVLTF. The CDR3 region has the DNA TGTGCCAGCAGTGCACCCGGGGCCAACGTCCTGACTTTC.

This clonotype was found a few times. This sequence joins TRBV5-5 and TRBJ1-6, with D uncertain. CDR1 and CDR2 (germline): SGHKS, YYEKEE (reference sequence). V lost 6 bases, J lost 9 bases, and 19 bases lay in between. CDR3 length: 15 amino acids. The DNA of the CDR3 is TGTGCCAGCACCCTATTGGGGTCCGAGGGTTCACCCCTCCACTTT. Translation gives CASTLLGSEGSPLHF.

J is TRBJ1-6 and V is TRBV20-1; TRBD1 might be the D (6 bases). Per the germline V gene, CDR1 is DFQATT and CDR2 is SNEGSKA (reference sequence). The CDR3 has 13 amino acids. Trimming cost V 6 bases and J 8 bases, with 14 bases left between them. The CDR3 here is CSATVPGDSPLHF. CDR3 bases: TGCAGTGCCACAGTGCCAGGGGATTCACCCCTCCACTTT.

This clonotype was seen many times. The V and J genes are TRBV10-3 and TRBJ1-2; 7 bases match TRBD1. Per germline, CDR1 ENHRY and CDR2 SYGVKD. The V segment lost 2 bases and the J segment 7 bases; nucleotides outside the gene matches: 1. CDR3 size: 12 residues. The CDR3 reads CAISEDRVGYTF. The DNA of the CDR3 is TGTGCCATCAGTGAGGACAGGGTTGGCTACACCTTC.

This clonotype was counted only a few times. The gene calls are TRBV20-1 and TRBJ1-2; 8 bases align to TRBD1. Trimming took 0 bases from V and 2 from J; bases not matched to a gene: 5. The germline gives CDR1 DFQATT, CDR2 SNEGSKA (reference sequence). The CDR3 is 15 residues long. The CDR3 DNA is TGCAGTGCTAGAGAAAGACGACAGGGGAACTATGGCTACACCTTC. Translation: CSARERRQGNYGYTF.

This chain joins TRBV20-1 and TRBJ1-5; D is perhaps TRBD1 (6 bases). CDR3 length equals 16 residues. V was pared by 5 bases and J by 0 bases, with 17 bases between. Germline V lookup: CDR1 DFQATT, CDR2 SNEGSKA (reference sequence). The CDR3 loop reads CSAPAGSGDSNQPQHF. Here the CDR3 DNA reads TGCAGTGCTCCGGCCGGATCAGGGGATAGCAATCAGCCCCAGCATTTT.

This sequence joins TRBV7-9 and TRBJ1-2; maybe TRBD1 (6 bases). The V gene lost 3 bases and the J gene lost 2 bases, with 25 bases spanning the gap. Germline V lookup: CDR1 SEHNR, CDR2 FQNEAQ (reference sequence). The CDR3 consists of 19 residues. DNA for the CDR3: TGTGCCAGCAGCTTCCCTAAGGGGGGCCAGGGAGAGACGAACTATGGCTACACCTTC. Residues: CASSFPKGGQGETNYGYTF. Together with reference TRBV7-9 and TRBJ1-2, the CDR3 gives the full variable domain: DTGVSQNPRHKITKRGQNVTFRCDPISEHNRLYWYRQTLGQGPEFLTYFQNEAQLEKSRLLSDRFSAERPKGSFSTLEIQRTEQGDSAMYLCASSFPKGGQGETNYGYTFGSGTRLTVV.

V is TRBV7-2 and J is TRBJ1-2, with a weak D call TRBD1 (5 bases). Germline values: CDR1 SGHTA, CDR2 FQGNSA. The CDR3 has 15 residues. Trimming removed 2 bases from V and 4 bases from J, with 14 bases in between. CDR3 sequence: CASSLIAGSIYGYTF. The CDR3 DNA reads TGTGCCAGCAGCTTAATCGCAGGGAGTATCTATGGCTACACCTTC.

The chain links TRBV6-1 to TRBJ2-7; TRBD1 might be the D (6 bases). The CDR3 totals 15 residues. V was clipped by 7 bases and J by 2 bases, with 18 bases between them. Germline CDR1 MNHNS, CDR2 SASEGT. CDR3 in amino acids: CASTPQGQGAYEQYF. Here the CDR3 DNA reads TGTGCCAGCACCCCCCAGGGGCAGGGAGCCTACGAGCAGTACTTC.

This sequence joins TRBV9 and TRBJ1-3; D perhaps matches TRBD1 (5 bases). The CDR3 is made up of 15 amino acids. The ends were cut back, 6 bases at V and 0 bases at J, with 13 bases in the middle. Germline values: CDR1 SGDLS, CDR2 YYNGEE. CDR3 sequence reads: CASKGEPNSGNTIYF. In DNA, the CDR3 is TGTGCCAGCAAAGGGGAGCCGAACTCTGGAAACACCATATATTTT.

In DNA, the CDR3 is TGTGCCAGCAGCCAAGGGGACAGACCCGCTTTCTTT. This translates into CASSQGDRPAFF. This chain connects TRBV3-1 to TRBJ1-1; 7 bases match TRBD1. The germline CDR1 and CDR2 sequences are LGHDT and YNNKEL (reference sequence). The length of the CDR3 is 12 residues. Trimming cost V 1 base and J 11 bases; bases outside gene matches: 4.